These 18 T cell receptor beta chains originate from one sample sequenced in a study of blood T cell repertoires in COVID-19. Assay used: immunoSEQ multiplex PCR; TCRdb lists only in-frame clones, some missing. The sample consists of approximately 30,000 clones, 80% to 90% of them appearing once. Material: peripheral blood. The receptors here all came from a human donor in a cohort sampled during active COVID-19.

The DNA for the CDR3 is TGTGCCAGCAGCCGTGACAGCACCTACGAGCAGTACTTC. This encodes CASSRDSTYEQYF. The V gene is TRBV14, the J gene TRBJ2-7; tentatively, D is TRBD1 (5 bases). Trimming left V 4 bases short and J 2 bases short, with 9 bases between. Germline assignment: CDR1 SGHDN and CDR2 FVKESK. CDR3 length: 13 residues.

The CDR3 bases are TGTGCCAGCAGTTACTCTAGGCAGGGGGCAAAGAATCAGCCCCAGCATTTT. Amino acid sequence: CASSYSRQGAKNQPQHF. The V call is TRBV6-2 or TRBV6-3, the J call TRBJ1-5, with 8 bases matching TRBD1. Germline-derived CDR1 and CDR2 are MNHEY and SVGEGT. The length of the CDR3 is 17 residues. Trimming removed 0 bases from V and 4 bases from J; junction bases left unmatched: 8.

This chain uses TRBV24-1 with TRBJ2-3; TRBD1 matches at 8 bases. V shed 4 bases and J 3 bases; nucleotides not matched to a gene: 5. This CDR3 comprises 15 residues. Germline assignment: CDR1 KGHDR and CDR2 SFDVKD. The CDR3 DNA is TGTGCCACCAGTGAAACGGACAGGGAGACAGATACGCAGTATTTT. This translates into CATSETDRETDTQYF.

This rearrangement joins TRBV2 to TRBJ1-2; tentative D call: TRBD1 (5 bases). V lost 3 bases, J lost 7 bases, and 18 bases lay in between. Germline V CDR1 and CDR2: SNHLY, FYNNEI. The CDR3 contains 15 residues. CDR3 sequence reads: CASSETVGGRGGYTF. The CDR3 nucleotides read TGTGCCAGCAGTGAGACCGTGGGGGGTAGGGGTGGCTACACCTTC.

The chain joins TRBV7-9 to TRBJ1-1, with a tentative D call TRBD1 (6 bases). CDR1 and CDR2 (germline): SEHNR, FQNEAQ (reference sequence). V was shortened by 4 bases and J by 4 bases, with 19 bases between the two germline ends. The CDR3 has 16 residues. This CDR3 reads CASSSKGGGLGTEAFF. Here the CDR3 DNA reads TGTGCCAGCAGCTCCAAGGGGGGGGGCTTGGGCACTGAAGCTTTCTTT.

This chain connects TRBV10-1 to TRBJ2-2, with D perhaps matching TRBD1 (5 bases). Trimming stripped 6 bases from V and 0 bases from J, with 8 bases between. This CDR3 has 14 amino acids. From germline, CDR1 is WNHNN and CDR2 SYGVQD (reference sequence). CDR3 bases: TGCGCCAGCAGGGACACCACGAACACCGGGGAGCTGTTTTTT. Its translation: CASRDTTNTGELFF.

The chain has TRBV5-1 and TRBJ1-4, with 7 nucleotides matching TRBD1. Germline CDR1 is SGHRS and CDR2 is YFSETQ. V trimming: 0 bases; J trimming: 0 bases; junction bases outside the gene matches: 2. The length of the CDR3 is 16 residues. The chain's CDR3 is CASSLGRGPTNEKLFF. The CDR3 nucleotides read TGCGCCAGCAGCTTGGGAAGGGGGCCAACTAATGAAAAACTGTTTTTT. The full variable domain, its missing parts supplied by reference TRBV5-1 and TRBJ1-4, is KAGVTQTPRYLIKTRGQQVTLSCSPISGHRSVSWYQQTPGQGLQFLFEYFSETQRNKGNFPGRFSGRQFSNSRSEMNVSTLELGDSALYLCASSLGRGPTNEKLFFGSGTQLSVL.

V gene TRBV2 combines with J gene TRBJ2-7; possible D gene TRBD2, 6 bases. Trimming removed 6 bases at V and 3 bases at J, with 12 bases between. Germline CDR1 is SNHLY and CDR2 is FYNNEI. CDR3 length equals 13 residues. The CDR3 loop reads CASSRETLYEQYF. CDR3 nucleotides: TGTGCCAGCAGCCGGGAGACCCTCTACGAGCAGTACTTC.

CDR3 DNA sequence: TGTGCCAGTAGTAGTGGACAGAACATTAATGAAAAACTGTTTTTT. Its translation: CASSSGQNINEKLFF. The V gene is TRBV19, the J gene TRBJ1-4; weak D call: TRBD1 (6 bases). Trimming pared 4 bases from V and 4 bases from J, leaving 13 bases between. CDR1 is LNHDA and CDR2 is SQIVND in the germline V gene (reference sequence). The CDR3 length is 15 residues.

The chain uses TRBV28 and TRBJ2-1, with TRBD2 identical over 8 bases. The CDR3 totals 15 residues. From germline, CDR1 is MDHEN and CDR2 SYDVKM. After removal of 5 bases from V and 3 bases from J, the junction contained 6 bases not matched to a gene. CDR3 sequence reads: CASSQAGTSYNEQFF. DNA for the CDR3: TGTGCCAGCAGTCAAGCCGGGACTAGCTACAATGAGCAGTTCTTC.

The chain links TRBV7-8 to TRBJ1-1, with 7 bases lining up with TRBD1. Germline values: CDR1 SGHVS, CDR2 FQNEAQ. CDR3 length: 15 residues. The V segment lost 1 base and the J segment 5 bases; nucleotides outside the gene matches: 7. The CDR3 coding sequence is TGTGCCAGCAGCTTAGAGGGGGCGCTTCCGACTGAAGCTTTCTTT. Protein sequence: CASSLEGALPTEAFF.

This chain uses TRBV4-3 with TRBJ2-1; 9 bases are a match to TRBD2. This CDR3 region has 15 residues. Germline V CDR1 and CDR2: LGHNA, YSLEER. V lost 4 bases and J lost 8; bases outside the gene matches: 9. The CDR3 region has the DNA TGCGCCAGCAGCCGCCTGGCGGGGGGGCTCTATGAGCAGTTCTTC. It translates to CASSRLAGGLYEQFF.

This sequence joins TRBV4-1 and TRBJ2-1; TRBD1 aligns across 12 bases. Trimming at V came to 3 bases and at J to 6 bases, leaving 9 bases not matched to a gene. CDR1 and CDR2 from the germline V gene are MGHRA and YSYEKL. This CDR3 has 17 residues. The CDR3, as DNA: TGCGCCAGCAGCCATACCCCAGGGACAGGGGGCCCCAATGAGCAGTTCTTC. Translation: CASSHTPGTGGPNEQFF.

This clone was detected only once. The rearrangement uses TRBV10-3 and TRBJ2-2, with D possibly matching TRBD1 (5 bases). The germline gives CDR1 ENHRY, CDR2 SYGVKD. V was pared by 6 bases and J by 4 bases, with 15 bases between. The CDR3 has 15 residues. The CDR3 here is CAIRNQGSGTGELFF. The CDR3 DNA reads TGTGCCATCAGGAACCAGGGAAGTGGCACCGGGGAGCTGTTTTTT.

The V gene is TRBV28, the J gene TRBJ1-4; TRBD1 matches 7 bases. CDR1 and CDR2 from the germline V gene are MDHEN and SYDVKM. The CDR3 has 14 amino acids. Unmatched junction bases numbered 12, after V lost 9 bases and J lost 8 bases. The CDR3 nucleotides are TGTGCCAGTAACTCAGGGGGTTTGGGCGAAAAACTGTTTTTT. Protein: CASNSGGLGEKLFF. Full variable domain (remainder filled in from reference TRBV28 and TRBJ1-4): DVKVTQSSRYLVKRTGEKVFLECVQDMDHENMFWYRQDPGLGLRLIYFSYDVKMKEKGDIPEGYSVSREKKERFSLILESASTNQTSMYLCASNSGGLGEKLFFGSGTQLSVL.

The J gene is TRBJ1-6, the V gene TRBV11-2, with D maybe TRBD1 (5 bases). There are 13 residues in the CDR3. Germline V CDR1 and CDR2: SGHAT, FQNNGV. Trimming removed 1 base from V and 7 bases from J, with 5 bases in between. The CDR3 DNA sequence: TGTGCCAGCAGCTTAGCAGGGAATTCACCCCTCCACTTT. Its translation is CASSLAGNSPLHF.

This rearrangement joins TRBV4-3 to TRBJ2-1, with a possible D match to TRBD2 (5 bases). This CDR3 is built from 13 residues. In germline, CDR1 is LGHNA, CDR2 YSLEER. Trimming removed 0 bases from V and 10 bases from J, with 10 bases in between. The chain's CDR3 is CASSQEGWEEQFF. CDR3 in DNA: TGCGCCAGCAGCCAAGAGGGGTGGGAGGAGCAGTTCTTC.

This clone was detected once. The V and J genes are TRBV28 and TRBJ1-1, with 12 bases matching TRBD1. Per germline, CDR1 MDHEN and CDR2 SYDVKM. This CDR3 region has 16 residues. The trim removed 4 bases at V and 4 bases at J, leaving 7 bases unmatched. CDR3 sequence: CASSSRDRGLGTEAFF. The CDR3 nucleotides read TGTGCCAGCAGTTCCCGGGACAGGGGGCTTGGCACTGAAGCTTTCTTT.